This entry concerns a single T cell receptor beta chain. The source of the sample is a study of blood T cell repertoires in COVID-19. The CDR3 extends over 14 amino acids. Germline V lookup: CDR1 MNHEY, CDR2 SVGAGI. Trimming cost V 2 bases and J 8 bases; bases outside gene matches: 7. The assay was immunoSEQ multiplex PCR, and TCRdb's table has in-frame clones only and misses some. The table shows around 190,000 clones, with roughly 84% occurring only once. This TCR came from a man aged 50-59 years with COVID-19, enrolled during active disease. The rearrangement links TRBV6-5 to TRBJ1-2; 8 bases line up with TRBD1. What was sequenced was peripheral blood. DNA for the CDR3: TGTGCCAGCAGTTACGATTGGTCAGGGGGCGGCTACACCTTC. Translating gives CASSYDWSGGGYTF.